Following are 21 T cell receptor beta chains from one sample sequenced in a study of blood T cell repertoires in COVID-19. Clones were read by immunoSEQ multiplex PCR, and TCRdb kept only the in-frame ones, dropping some. The table lists about 100,000 clones, about 80% of them singletons, with 9.5% to 13% in the top ten. The sample consisted of peripheral blood. The source is a woman in her 70s with acute or convalescent COVID-19.

The V call is TRBV20-1, the J call TRBJ2-1; a weak D match, TRBD2 (6 bases). This CDR3 is 11 amino acids long. V was shortened by 7 bases and J by 4 bases, with 8 bases between the two germline ends. CDR1 and CDR2 (germline): DFQATT, SNEGSKA (reference sequence). The CDR3 sequence: CSGGEYNEQFF. The CDR3 DNA is TGCAGTGGGGGGGAGTACAATGAGCAGTTCTTC.

The chain couples TRBV6-2 or TRBV6-3 to TRBJ2-1; no firm D call. The germline V gene has CDR1 MNHEY and CDR2 SVGEGT. V was shortened by 5 bases and J by 4 bases, with 12 bases between the two germline ends. This CDR3 is 14 amino acids long. As DNA, the CDR3 is TGTGCCAGCAGTACGTCACCGCAGTACAATGAGCAGTTCTTC. As protein: CASSTSPQYNEQFF.

V usage is TRBV5-1 and J usage is TRBJ2-2; the match to TRBD1 covers 9 bases. Germline loops: CDR1 SGHRS, CDR2 YFSETQ. This CDR3 is 15 amino acids long. Trimming at V came to 0 bases and at J to 4 bases, leaving 1 base not matched to a gene. Here the CDR3 reads CASSLGGQGTGELFF. The CDR3 DNA reads TGCGCCAGCAGCTTGGGGGGACAGGGCACCGGGGAGCTGTTTTTT.

The chain employs TRBV19 and TRBJ1-1; TRBD1 matches at 9 bases. Trimming removed 5 bases from V and 5 bases from J; junction bases left unmatched: 6. The CDR3 extends over 14 amino acids. From germline, CDR1 is LNHDA and CDR2 SQIVND (reference sequence). DNA of the CDR3: TGTGCCAGTAGTCTGGACAGGGGAGTGACTGAAGCTTTCTTT. It encodes CASSLDRGVTEAFF.

The gene calls are TRBV5-1 and TRBJ1-1; D is ambiguous. The V and J ends lost 0 bases and 0 bases respectively, with 15 bases between them. Looked up from germline, CDR1 is SGHRS and CDR2 is YFSETQ. This CDR3 comprises 17 residues. The CDR3 DNA follows: TGCGCCAGCAGCTTGGGAGCGGGAGGGAATATGAACACTGAAGCTTTCTTT. As protein: CASSLGAGGNMNTEAFF.

There are many counts of this clone. The V gene is TRBV7-3, the J gene TRBJ2-1; D uncertain. Trimming stripped 0 bases from V and 4 bases from J, with 4 bases between. Germline values: CDR1 SGHTA, CDR2 FQGTGA. The CDR3 sequence is 13 residues long. The CDR3: CASSLTRYNEQFF. The CDR3 nucleotides read TGTGCCAGCAGCTTAACCAGGTACAATGAGCAGTTCTTC.

The rearrangement links TRBV12-5 to TRBJ2-3; D perhaps matches TRBD2 (7 bases). The CDR3 sequence is 14 residues long. Germline V CDR1 and CDR2: LGHNT, FRNRAP. The V and J ends lost 8 bases and 6 bases respectively, with 18 bases between them. The DNA for the CDR3 is TGTGCTAGTTCTCCTGGGGCGGGGGCCGATACGCAGTATTTT. Its protein is CASSPGAGADTQYF.

The chain employs TRBV7-8 and TRBJ1-6, with 7 bases aligning to TRBD1. V trimming: 1 base; J trimming: 7 bases; junction bases outside the gene matches: 4. Germline loops: CDR1 SGHVS, CDR2 FQNEAQ. This CDR3 has 15 amino acids. Here the CDR3 reads CASSLDPGGNSPLHF. CDR3 DNA sequence: TGTGCCAGCAGCTTAGATCCAGGGGGGAATTCACCCCTCCACTTT.

This clone was found once. This chain links TRBV9 with TRBJ2-7, with TRBD2 identical over 8 bases. J was trimmed by 3 bases and V by 0 bases; bases with no gene match: 8. This CDR3 spans 16 amino acids. Germline CDR1 is SGDLS and CDR2 is YYNGEE. The CDR3: CASSVAAGGGLYEQYF. CDR3 bases: TGTGCCAGCAGCGTAGCCGCGGGGGGTGGACTCTACGAGCAGTACTTC.

Remarks on this clone: The germline gene is not matched at one end of the junction; a read error may be the cause. The J gene is TRBJ2-5, the V gene TRBV3-1 (or the pseudogene TRBV3-2); 12 bases align to TRBD1. Germline V CDR1 and CDR2: LGHDT, YNNKEL (reference sequence). This CDR3 is 16 amino acids long. The CDR3 loop reads CASSQDSAGTGGYSDF. CDR3 nucleotide sequence: TGTGCCAGCAGCCAAGACTCAGCCGGGACAGGGGGCTATTCGGACTTC.

The CDR3 reads CASRYPGQSYGYTF. CDR3 bases: TGTGCCAGCAGGTATCCGGGACAGAGCTATGGCTACACCTTC. This chain uses TRBV7-2 with TRBJ1-2; 7 nucleotides align to TRBD1. J lost 4 bases, V lost 6 bases, and 8 bases had no gene match. This CDR3 has 14 residues. CDR1 is SGHTA and CDR2 is FQGNSA in the germline V gene.

The V and J genes are TRBV27 and TRBJ1-4; D uncertain. Germline assignment: CDR1 MNHEY and CDR2 SMNVEV (reference sequence). The CDR3 is made up of 12 amino acids. Between the trimmed V and J ends, which lost 6 bases and 8 bases, there was a span of 10 bases. In nucleotides, the CDR3 is TGTGCCAGCAGCGAGGGCAGAGAAAAACTGTTTTTT. Its protein product is CASSEGREKLFF. Looking up the rest from reference TRBV27 and TRBJ1-4 gives the full variable domain: EAQVTQNPRYLITVTGKKLTVTCSQNMNHEYMSWYRQDPGLGLRQIYYSMNVEVTDKGDVPEGYKVSRKEKRNFPLILESPSPNQTSLYFCASSEGREKLFFGSGTQLSVL.

V and J are TRBV5-1 and TRBJ1-5; D remains unclear. Per germline, CDR1 SGHRS and CDR2 YFSETQ. The germline V and J ends were trimmed by 3 bases and 7 bases, with 17 bases remaining between them. The CDR3 has 15 amino acids. In DNA form, the CDR3 reads TGCGCCAGCAGCTCGACGCCGGGAGGGAAACAGCCCCAGCATTTT. Protein sequence: CASSSTPGGKQPQHF.

V gene TRBV6-2 or TRBV6-3 combines with J gene TRBJ1-5; 8 positions match TRBD1. V dropped 5 bases and J dropped 1; count of bases not matched to a gene: 7. The CDR3 spans 16 residues. Germline V gene data show CDR1 as MNHEY and CDR2 as SVGEGT. The CDR3 bases are TGTGCCAGCAGTCGACAGGGGAGGGGAAGCAATCAGCCCCAGCATTTT. It translates to CASSRQGRGSNQPQHF.

The chain uses TRBV24-1 and TRBJ2-3, with 12 bases matching TRBD2. CDR3 size: 13 residues. Trimming at V came to 4 bases and at J to 12 bases, leaving 4 bases not matched to a gene. The V gene's germline CDR1 is KGHDR and CDR2 SFDVKD. The CDR3 nucleotides read TGTGCCACCAGTGAGCCGACTAGCGGGGGACAGTATTTT. Amino acid sequence: CATSEPTSGGQYF.

This clone was recorded once. This rearrangement joins TRBV7-2 to TRBJ2-2; D is ambiguous. The CDR3 has 15 residues. V was clipped by 1 base and J by 7 bases, with 13 bases between them. The germline CDR1 and CDR2 sequences are SGHTA and FQGNSA. CDR3 bases: TGTGCCAGCAGCTTAGTTTTGGGTGGAGTCGGGGAGCTGTTTTTT. Encoded protein: CASSLVLGGVGELFF.

The chain couples TRBV9 to TRBJ1-5, with 7 positions matching TRBD1. J was trimmed by 5 bases and V by 4 bases; bases with no gene match: 6. Looked up from germline, CDR1 is SGDLS and CDR2 is YYNGEE. CDR3 length: 14 residues. DNA for the CDR3: TGTGCCAGCAGCCTGACAGGGACCTATCAGCCCCAGCATTTT. Translating it yields CASSLTGTYQPQHF. Full variable domain (rest looked up from reference TRBV9 and TRBJ1-5): DSGVTQTPKHLITATGQRVTLRCSPRSGDLSVYWYQQSLDQGLQFLIQYYNGEERAKGNILERFSAQQFPDLHSELNLSSLELGDSALYFCASSLTGTYQPQHFGDGTRLSIL.

The genes are TRBV6-5 and TRBJ1-2, with 12 bases that match TRBD1. The CDR3 sequence is 15 residues long. CDR1 is MNHEY and CDR2 is SVGAGI in the germline V gene. Losses at the gene ends were 5 bases for V and 7 bases for J; bases not matched to a gene: 8. This CDR3 reads CASSRGGQGASGYTF. CDR3 in DNA: TGTGCCAGCAGTCGGGGGGGACAGGGGGCAAGTGGCTACACCTTC.

The chain joins TRBV18 to TRBJ2-3; a weak D match, TRBD1 (6 bases). The CDR3 loop spans 15 amino acids. V was pared by 3 bases and J by 2 bases, with 12 bases between. Germline assignment: CDR1 KGHSH and CDR2 LQKENI. The CDR3 is CASSPLGANTDTQYF. Here the CDR3 DNA reads TGTGCCAGCTCACCTTTGGGGGCCAACACAGATACGCAGTATTTT. The full variable domain, rest sourced from reference TRBV18 and TRBJ2-3, is NAGVMQNPRHLVRRRGQEARLRCSPMKGHSHVYWYRQLPEEGLKFMVYLQKENIIDESGMPKERFSAEFPKEGPSILRIQQVVRGDSAAYFCASSPLGANTDTQYFGPGTRLTVL.

This clone came up once. The chain employs TRBV4-1 and TRBJ1-5; D may be TRBD1 (6 bases). Germline V gene lookup returns CDR1 MGHRA and CDR2 YSYEKL. The CDR3 is 15 residues long. The ends were cut back, 4 bases at V and 7 bases at J, with 17 bases in the middle. The CDR3 loop reads CASSLTAGAGQPQHF. The CDR3 DNA follows: TGCGCCAGCAGCCTAACTGCGGGGGCGGGACAGCCCCAGCATTTT.

The chain couples TRBV5-4 to TRBJ1-2, with 7 nucleotides matching TRBD1. This CDR3 region has 17 residues. Germline V gene sequence: CDR1 SGHNT, CDR2 YYREEE (reference sequence). The V gene end was trimmed by 3 bases and the J gene end by 4 bases; junction bases not matched to a gene: 15. CDR3 protein: CASSSGQASFIIYGYTF. The CDR3 nucleotides read TGTGCCAGCAGCTCAGGACAGGCATCGTTTATCATCTATGGCTACACCTTC.